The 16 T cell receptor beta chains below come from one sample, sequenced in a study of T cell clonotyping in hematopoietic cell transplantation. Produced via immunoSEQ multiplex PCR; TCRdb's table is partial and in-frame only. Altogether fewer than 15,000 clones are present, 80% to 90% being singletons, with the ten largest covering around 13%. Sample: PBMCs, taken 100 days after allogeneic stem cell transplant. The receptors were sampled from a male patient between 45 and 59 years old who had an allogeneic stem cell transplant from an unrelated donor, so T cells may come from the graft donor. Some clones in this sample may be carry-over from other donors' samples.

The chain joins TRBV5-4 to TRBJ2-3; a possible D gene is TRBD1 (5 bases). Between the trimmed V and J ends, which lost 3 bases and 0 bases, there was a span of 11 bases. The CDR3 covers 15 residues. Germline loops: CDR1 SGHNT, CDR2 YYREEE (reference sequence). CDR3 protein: CASSYDSHSTDTQYF. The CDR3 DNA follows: TGTGCCAGCAGCTACGACAGCCACAGCACAGATACGCAGTATTTT. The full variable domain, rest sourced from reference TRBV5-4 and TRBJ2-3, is ETGVTQSPTHLIKTRGQQVTLRCSSQSGHNTVSWYQQALGQGPQFIFQYYREEENGRGNFPPRFSGLQFPNYSSELNVNALELDDSALYLCASSYDSHSTDTQYFGPGTRLTVL.

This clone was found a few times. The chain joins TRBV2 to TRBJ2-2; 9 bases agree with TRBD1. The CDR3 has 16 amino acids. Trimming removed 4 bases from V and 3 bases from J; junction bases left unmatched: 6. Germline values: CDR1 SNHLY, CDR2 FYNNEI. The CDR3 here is CASSGRTGVDTGELFF. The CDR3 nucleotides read TGTGCCAGCAGTGGTCGGACAGGGGTGGACACCGGGGAGCTGTTTTTT.

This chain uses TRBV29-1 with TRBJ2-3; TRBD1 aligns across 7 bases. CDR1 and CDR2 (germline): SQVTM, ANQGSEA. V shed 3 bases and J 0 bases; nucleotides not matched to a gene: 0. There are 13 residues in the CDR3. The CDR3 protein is CSVETGSTDTQYF. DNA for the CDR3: TGCAGCGTTGAGACAGGGAGCACAGATACGCAGTATTTT.

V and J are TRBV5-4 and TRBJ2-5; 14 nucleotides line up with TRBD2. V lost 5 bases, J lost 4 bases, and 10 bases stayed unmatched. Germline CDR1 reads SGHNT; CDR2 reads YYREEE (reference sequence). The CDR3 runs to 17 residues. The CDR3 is CASSSGTSGGLGETQYF. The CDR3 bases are TGTGCCAGCAGTTCCGGGACTAGCGGGGGTCTAGGAGAGACCCAGTACTTC.

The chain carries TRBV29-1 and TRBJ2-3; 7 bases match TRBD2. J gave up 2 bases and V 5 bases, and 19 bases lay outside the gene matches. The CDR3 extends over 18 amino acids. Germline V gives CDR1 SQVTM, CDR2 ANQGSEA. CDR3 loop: CSVLGSAGERVFTDTQYF. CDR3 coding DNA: TGCAGCGTTTTGGGTAGCGCGGGGGAAAGGGTTTTCACAGATACGCAGTATTTT.

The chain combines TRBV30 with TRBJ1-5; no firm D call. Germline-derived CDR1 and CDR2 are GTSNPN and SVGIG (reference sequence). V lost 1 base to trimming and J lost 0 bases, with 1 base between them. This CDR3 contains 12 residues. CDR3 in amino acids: CAWSDSNQPQHF. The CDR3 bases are TGTGCCTGGAGTGATAGCAATCAGCCCCAGCATTTT.

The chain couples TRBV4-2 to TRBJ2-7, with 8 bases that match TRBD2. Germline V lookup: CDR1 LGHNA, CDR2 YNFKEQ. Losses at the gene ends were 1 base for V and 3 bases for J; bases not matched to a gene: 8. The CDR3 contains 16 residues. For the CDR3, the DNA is TGTGCCAGCAGCCAAGTATCCGGGGGGGCTAGCTACGAGCAGTACTTC. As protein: CASSQVSGGASYEQYF.

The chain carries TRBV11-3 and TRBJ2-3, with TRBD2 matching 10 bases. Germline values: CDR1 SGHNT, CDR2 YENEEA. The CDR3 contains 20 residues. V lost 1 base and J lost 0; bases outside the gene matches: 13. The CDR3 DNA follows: TGTGCCAGCAGCTTAGTAACCCCGGAGGCTAGCGGGAGCAGCACAGATACGCAGTATTTT. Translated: CASSLVTPEASGSSTDTQYF.

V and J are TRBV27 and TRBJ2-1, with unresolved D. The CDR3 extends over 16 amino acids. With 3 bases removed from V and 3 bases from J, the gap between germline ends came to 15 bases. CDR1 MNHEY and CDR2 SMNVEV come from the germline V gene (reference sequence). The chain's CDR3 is CASSFGSRVDYNEQFF. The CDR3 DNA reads TGTGCCAGCAGTTTCGGAAGTAGAGTCGACTACAATGAGCAGTTCTTC.

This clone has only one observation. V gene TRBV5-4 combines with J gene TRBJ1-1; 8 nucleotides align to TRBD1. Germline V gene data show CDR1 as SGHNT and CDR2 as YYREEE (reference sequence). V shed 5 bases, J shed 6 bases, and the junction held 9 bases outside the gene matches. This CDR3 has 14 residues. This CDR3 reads CASRRGDRFAEAFF. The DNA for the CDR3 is TGTGCCAGCAGACGTGGGGACAGGTTCGCTGAAGCTTTCTTT.

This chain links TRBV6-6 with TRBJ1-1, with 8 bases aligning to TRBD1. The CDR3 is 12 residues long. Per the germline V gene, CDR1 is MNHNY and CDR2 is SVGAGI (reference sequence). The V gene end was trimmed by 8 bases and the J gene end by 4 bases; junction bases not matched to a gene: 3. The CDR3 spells CASGQGFTEAFF. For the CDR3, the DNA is TGTGCCAGCGGACAGGGTTTCACTGAAGCTTTCTTT.

The CDR3 bases are TGCGCCAGCAGCCCGTATCAGAACTATGGCTACACCTTC. It translates to CASSPYQNYGYTF. The chain has TRBV5-1 and TRBJ1-2; D is uncertain. Germline CDR1 is SGHRS and CDR2 is YFSETQ. CDR3 length: 13 residues. Trimming removed 4 bases from V and 2 bases from J, with 9 bases in between.

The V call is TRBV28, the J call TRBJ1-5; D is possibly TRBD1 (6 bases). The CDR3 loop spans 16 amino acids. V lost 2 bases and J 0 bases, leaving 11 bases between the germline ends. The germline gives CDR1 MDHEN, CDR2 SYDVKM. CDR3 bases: TGTGCCAGCAGTTTAAGCCCAGGGGTTAGCAATCAGCCCCAGCATTTT. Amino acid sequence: CASSLSPGVSNQPQHF.

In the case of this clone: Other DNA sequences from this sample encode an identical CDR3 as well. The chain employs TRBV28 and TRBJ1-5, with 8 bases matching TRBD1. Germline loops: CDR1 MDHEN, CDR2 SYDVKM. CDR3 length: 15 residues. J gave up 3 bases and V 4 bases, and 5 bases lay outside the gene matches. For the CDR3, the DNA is TGTGCCAGCAGTTCAGGGGGCAGAAACAATCAGCCCCAGCATTTT. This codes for CASSSGGRNNQPQHF. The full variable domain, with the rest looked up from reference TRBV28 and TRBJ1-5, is DVKVTQSSRYLVKRTGEKVFLECVQDMDHENMFWYRQDPGLGLRLIYFSYDVKMKEKGDIPEGYSVSREKKERFSLILESASTNQTSMYLCASSSGGRNNQPQHFGDGTRLSIL.

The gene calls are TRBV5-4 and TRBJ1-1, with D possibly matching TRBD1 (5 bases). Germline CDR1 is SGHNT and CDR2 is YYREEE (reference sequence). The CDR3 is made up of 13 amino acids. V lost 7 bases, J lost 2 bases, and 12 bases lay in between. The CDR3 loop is CASGRQKNTEAFF. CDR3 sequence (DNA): TGTGCCAGCGGCCGACAGAAAAACACTGAAGCTTTCTTT. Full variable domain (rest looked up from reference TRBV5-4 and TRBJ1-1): ETGVTQSPTHLIKTRGQQVTLRCSSQSGHNTVSWYQQALGQGPQFIFQYYREEENGRGNFPPRFSGLQFPNYSSELNVNALELDDSALYLCASGRQKNTEAFFGQGTRLTVV.

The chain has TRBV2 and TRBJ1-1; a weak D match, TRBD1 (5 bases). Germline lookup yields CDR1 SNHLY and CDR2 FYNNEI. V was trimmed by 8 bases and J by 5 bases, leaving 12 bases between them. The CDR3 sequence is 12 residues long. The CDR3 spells CASGAARTEAFF. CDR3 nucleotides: TGTGCCAGCGGGGCGGCGCGGACTGAAGCTTTCTTT.